The clone carrying this T cell receptor beta chain was counted only a few times. What it binds is not known. The data derive from a study of T cells in Graves' hyperthyroidism and ophthalmopathy. Study conclusions and caveats: Blood shared most expanded thyroid clonotypes above 0.001.

Germline V gives CDR1 SNHLY, CDR2 FYNNEI. The CDR3 length is 15 residues. Trimming took 7 bases from V and 6 from J, leaving 18 bases between them. Amplified TCR beta CDR3 regions came from RNA transcripts. During a first-round RT-PCR of the TCR CDR3, the HTBI primer set was used. TCRdb passed the multiplex PCR reads through MiXCR, listing each CDR3 protein once. In the table there are approximately 560,000 distinct CDR3 sequences, 46% of which are singletons. What was sequenced was peripheral blood or thyroid tissue (not recorded which). The TCR originated in a woman under 30 with Graves' hyperthyroidism. V gene TRBV2 combines with J gene TRBJ2-2, with D perhaps matching TRBD2 (6 bases). CDR3 bases: TGTGCCAGCATCCGGGACTCCTATTCGTCCGGGGAGCTGTTTTTT. Its protein product is CASIRDSYSSGELFF.